This TCR beta chain appears in the sequencing data of a study of T cell responses to AZD1222 COVID-19 vaccine. Whole-study context: Combined were second doses at about 4 or about 12 weeks.

Study outcomes and limitations: Compared with day 0, the breadth and depth of the Spike-specific TCR repertoire rose significantly after two doses of AZD1222. The study reported that nearly half of spike-specific TCRs target unmutated variant regions. Donors skewed white British and female; clonal diversity was possibly underestimated.

In germline, CDR1 is ENHRY, CDR2 SYGVKD. This CDR3 has 15 residues. V trimming: 7 bases; J trimming: 1 base; junction bases outside the gene matches: 8. Comments on this clone: Its specificity is unknown.

Measured with immunoSEQ multiplex PCR; TCRdb has only the in-frame clones, and not every one. This sample has approximately 150,000 clones, with 92% found just once. The TCR was taken from an adult in good health. The chain employs TRBV10-3 and TRBJ1-2; 8 nucleotides line up with TRBD1. Sequenced here: peripheral blood, sampled on day 0 of AZD1222 vaccination. CDR3 DNA: TGTGCCATCACCGAATCTGACAGGGGTAACTATGGCTACACCTTC. Its protein product is CAITESDRGNYGYTF.